This T cell receptor beta chain appears in the sequencing data of a study of cytomegalovirus exposure and HLA in healthy donors. This CDR3 is 16 amino acids long. Looked up from germline, CDR1 is ENHRY and CDR2 is SYGVKD. V was clipped by 2 bases and J by 6 bases, with 19 bases between them. PCR was performed using 60 Vbeta and 13 Jbeta primers. This table comes from immunoSEQ multiplex PCR, and its TCRdb copy is limited to in-frame clones, with some not included. The repertoire consists of under 200,000 clones, with 60% to 80% occurring once and the leading ten covering less than 9.5%. This clone was recorded only once.

The chain couples TRBV10-3 to TRBJ1-2; a possible D gene is TRBD1 (5 bases). The receptor was derived from a woman in her thirties or forties in good health and CMV-seropositive. Source material: PBMCs. CDR3 protein: CAISEPTRGGDHGYTF. In nucleotides, the CDR3 is TGTGCCATCAGTGAGCCAACTCGGGGAGGGGATCATGGCTACACCTTC.